The rows below give T cell receptor beta chains drawn from one sample of a study of blood T cell repertoires in COVID-19. Only in-frame clones appear in the TCRdb table, and some are missing; sequencing was by immunoSEQ multiplex PCR. The sample includes about 78,000 clones, around four fifths of them seen just once. Source material: peripheral blood. The receptor set was obtained from a human donor in a cohort sampled during active COVID-19. CDR3s include the opening cysteine and the closing phenylalanine or tryptophan. A clone size is listed for some rows: how often the clone was seen (once, few, many), or a class if it is expanded.

j_gene: TRBJ1-6; v_gene: TRBV28; abundance: -; CDR3aa: CASSFRRQGHSPLHF
j_gene: TRBJ2-7; v_gene: TRBV9; abundance: -; CDR3aa: CASSPHGTHSYEQYF
j_gene: TRBJ1-6; v_gene: TRBV9; abundance: few; CDR3aa: CASSVVVGNSPLHF
j_gene: TRBJ2-7; v_gene: TRBV10-3; abundance: -; CDR3aa: CAIRGTSGTYEQYF
j_gene: TRBJ1-2; v_gene: TRBV3-1/TRBV3-2; abundance: -; CDR3aa: CASSHLAWGRTRSNYGYTF
j_gene: TRBJ2-5; v_gene: TRBV5-4; abundance: -; CDR3aa: CASSRTGVGETQYF
j_gene: TRBJ2-7; v_gene: TRBV2; abundance: -; CDR3aa: CASSEQGAYEQYF
j_gene: TRBJ2-3; v_gene: TRBV9; abundance: -; CDR3aa: CASSVGSGSGVTDTQYF
j_gene: TRBJ1-1; v_gene: TRBV6-4; abundance: -; CDR3aa: CASSPGGITEAFF
j_gene: TRBJ1-1; v_gene: TRBV5-1; abundance: -; CDR3aa: CASSLETGNTEAFF
j_gene: TRBJ2-7; v_gene: TRBV10-3; abundance: few; CDR3aa: CAISESQYEQYF
j_gene: TRBJ2-7; v_gene: TRBV5-1; abundance: -; CDR3aa: CASSPGGRTGSYEQYF
j_gene: TRBJ1-1; v_gene: TRBV3-1/TRBV3-2; abundance: -; CDR3aa: CASSPRQGVNTEAFF
j_gene: TRBJ2-5; v_gene: TRBV5-1; abundance: -; CDR3aa: CASFSGQAQETQYF
j_gene: TRBJ2-2; v_gene: TRBV28; abundance: -; CDR3aa: CASTTRPGGGGGELFF
j_gene: TRBJ1-2; v_gene: TRBV2; abundance: -; CDR3aa: CASSNRGYGYTF
j_gene: TRBJ2-3; v_gene: TRBV3-1/TRBV3-2; abundance: -; CDR3aa: CASSLWTSGDHTDTQYF
j_gene: TRBJ2-1; v_gene: TRBV11-2; abundance: -; CDR3aa: CASSPDPGTYNEQFF
j_gene: TRBJ2-3; v_gene: TRBV2; abundance: -; CDR3aa: CASSTRTSGYTDTQYF
j_gene: TRBJ1-6; v_gene: TRBV6-1; abundance: -; CDR3aa: CASSEARVSPLHF
j_gene: TRBJ2-7; v_gene: TRBV14; abundance: once; CDR3aa: CASSPNRFRGRYEQYF
j_gene: TRBJ2-7; v_gene: TRBV3-1/TRBV3-2; abundance: -; CDR3aa: CASSSGQGARFSYEQYF
j_gene: TRBJ1-5; v_gene: TRBV6-5; abundance: once; CDR3aa: CASRPAGLRNQPQHF
j_gene: TRBJ1-1; v_gene: TRBV6-5; abundance: -; CDR3aa: CASSPSGTDNTEAFF
j_gene: TRBJ2-7; v_gene: TRBV15; abundance: -; CDR3aa: CATSSHRQSYEQYF
j_gene: TRBJ1-2; v_gene: TRBV5-1; abundance: -; CDR3aa: CASSFAGVDYGYTF
j_gene: TRBJ2-7; v_gene: TRBV12-5; abundance: -; CDR3aa: CASGLVLQGSYEQYF
j_gene: TRBJ1-5; v_gene: TRBV11-2; abundance: few; CDR3aa: CASSLGGMGNQPQHF
j_gene: TRBJ1-6; v_gene: TRBV11-2; abundance: -; CDR3aa: CASSLAGTGLFSPLHF
j_gene: TRBJ2-2; v_gene: TRBV14; abundance: few; CDR3aa: CASSQDWRGELFF
j_gene: TRBJ2-4; v_gene: TRBV5-8; abundance: -; CDR3aa: CASSYGQGEGDIQYF
j_gene: TRBJ1-2; v_gene: TRBV7-2; abundance: -; CDR3aa: CASSRGGQGIGYTF
j_gene: TRBJ2-6; v_gene: TRBV7-2; abundance: once; CDR3aa: CASSFSRSGANVLTF
j_gene: TRBJ2-7; v_gene: TRBV6-5; abundance: -; CDR3aa: CASSYGWRGSYEQYF
j_gene: TRBJ1-2; v_gene: TRBV7-8; abundance: -; CDR3aa: CASSLAQGFPNYGYTF